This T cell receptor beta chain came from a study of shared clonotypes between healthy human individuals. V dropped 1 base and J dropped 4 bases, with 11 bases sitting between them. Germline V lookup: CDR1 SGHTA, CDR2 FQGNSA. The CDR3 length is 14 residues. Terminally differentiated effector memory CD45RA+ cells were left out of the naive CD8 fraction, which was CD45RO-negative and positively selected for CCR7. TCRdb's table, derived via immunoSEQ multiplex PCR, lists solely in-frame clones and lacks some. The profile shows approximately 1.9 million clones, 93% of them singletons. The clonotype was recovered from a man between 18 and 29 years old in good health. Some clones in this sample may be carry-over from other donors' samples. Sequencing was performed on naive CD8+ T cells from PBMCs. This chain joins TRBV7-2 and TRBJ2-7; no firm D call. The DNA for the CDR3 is TGTGCCAGCAGCTTAGTCCATACCCCTTACGAGCAGTACTTC. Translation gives CASSLVHTPYEQYF.